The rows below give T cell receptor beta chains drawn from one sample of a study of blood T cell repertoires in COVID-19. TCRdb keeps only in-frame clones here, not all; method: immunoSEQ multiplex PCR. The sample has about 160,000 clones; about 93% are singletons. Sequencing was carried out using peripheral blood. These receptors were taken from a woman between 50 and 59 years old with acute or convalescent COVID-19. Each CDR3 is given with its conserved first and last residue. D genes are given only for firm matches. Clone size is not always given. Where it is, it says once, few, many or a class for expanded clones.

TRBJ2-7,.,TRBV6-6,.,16,TGTGCCAGCAGTTACGGGGGGGCAGGGGAGGGATACGAGCAGTACTTC,CASSYGGAGEGYEQYF
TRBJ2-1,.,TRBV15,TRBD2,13,TGTGCCACCAGCAGAGAAAGGGAGGGAGAGCAGTTCTTC,CATSREREGEQFF
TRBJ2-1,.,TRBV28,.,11,TGTGCCAGCAGGGAGCATAATGAGCAGTTCTTC,CASREHNEQFF
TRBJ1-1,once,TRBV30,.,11,TGTGCCTGGAGTGGGACATTCGAAGCTTTCTTT,CAWSGTFEAFF
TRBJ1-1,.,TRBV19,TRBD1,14,TGTGCCAGTAGCCCGGACAGGGGACGAGCTGAAGCTTTCTTT,CASSPDRGRAEAFF
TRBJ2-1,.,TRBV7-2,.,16,TGTGCCAGCAGCTTAGTTGGGGGCTCCCTCTACAATGAGCAGTTCTTC,CASSLVGGSLYNEQFF
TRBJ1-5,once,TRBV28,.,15,TGTGCCAGCAGTTTGGACGGAATCAGGGGTCAGCCCCAGCATTTT,CASSLDGIRGQPQHF
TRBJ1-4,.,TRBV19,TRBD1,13,TGTGCCACCTCGACAGGGCTGGGGGAAAAACTGTTTTTT,CATSTGLGEKLFF
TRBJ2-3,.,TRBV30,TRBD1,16,TGTGCCTGGAGTCTAGGGACAGGCGGGACCACAGATACGCAGTATTTT,CAWSLGTGGTTDTQYF
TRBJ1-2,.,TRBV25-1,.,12,TGTGCCGGCAGGCATCGGAACTATGGCTACACCTTC,CAGRHRNYGYTF
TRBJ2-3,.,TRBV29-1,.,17,TGCAGCGTTGAAGATCTCGAGTTATCGAAGAGTACGGATACGCAGTATTTT,CSVEDLELSKSTDTQYF
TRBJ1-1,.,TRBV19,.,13,TGTGCCAGTAGTATTCGGAGGAACACTGAAGCTTTCTTT,CASSIRRNTEAFF
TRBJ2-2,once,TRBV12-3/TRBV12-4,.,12,TGTGCCAGCAGTTTGAGGACCGGGGAGCTGTTTTTT,CASSLRTGELFF
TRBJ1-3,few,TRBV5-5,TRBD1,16,TGTGCCAGCAGCCCGGACAGGCGCCTCGCTGGAAACACCATATATTTT,CASSPDRRLAGNTIYF
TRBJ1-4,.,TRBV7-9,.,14,TGTGCCAGCAACCCAGGAGGAACTAATGAAAAACTGTTTTTT,CASNPGGTNEKLFF
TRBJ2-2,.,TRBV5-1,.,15,TGCGCCAGCAGCCAATTGGCAGGGCGAACCGGGGAGCTGTTTTTT,CASSQLAGRTGELFF
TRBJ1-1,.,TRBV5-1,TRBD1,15,TGCGCCAGCAGCTCTTTGACAGGGATGAACACTGAAGCTTTCTTT,CASSSLTGMNTEAFF
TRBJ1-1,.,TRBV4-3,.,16,TGCGCCAGCAGCCAAGAGGTAGGGAGCCAAAACACTGAAGCTTTCTTT,CASSQEVGSQNTEAFF
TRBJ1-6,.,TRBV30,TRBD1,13,TGTGCCTGTAAGGACAGGGGCAATTCACCCCTCCACTTT,CACKDRGNSPLHF
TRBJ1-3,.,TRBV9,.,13,TGTGTCGAGTGGGAGAGCTCAGGAAACACCATATATTTT,CVEWESSGNTIYF
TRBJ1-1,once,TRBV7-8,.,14,TGTGCCAGCAGCGCCCGGGACTTCGACCCCGAAGCTTTCTTT,CASSARDFDPEAFF
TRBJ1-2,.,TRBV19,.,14,TGTGCCAGTAGTATAGACCGGTGGAACTATGGCTACACCTTC,CASSIDRWNYGYTF
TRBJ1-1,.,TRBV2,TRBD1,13,TGTGCCAGCGGGGGACAGGGTTTCACTGAAGCTTTCTTT,CASGGQGFTEAFF
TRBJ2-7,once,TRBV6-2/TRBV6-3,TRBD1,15,TGTGCCAGCAGTACCTTGGACAGGGAATTTCGCGAGCAGTACTTC,CASSTLDREFREQYF
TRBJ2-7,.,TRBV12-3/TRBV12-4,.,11,TGTGCCAGCAGTTTAGGTCAGGGGCAGTACTTC,CASSLGQGQYF
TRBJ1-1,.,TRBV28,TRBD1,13,TGTGCCAGCAGTGTCACAGGGGTCACTGAAGCTTTCTTT,CASSVTGVTEAFF
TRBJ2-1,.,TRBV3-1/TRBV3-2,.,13,TGTGCCAGCAGCCAAGAAGCGAACGGGGTTCGGTTCTTC,CASSQEANGVRFF
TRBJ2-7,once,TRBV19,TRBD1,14,TGTGCCAGTAGTACCTGGACAGGGGGTGAAGAGCAGTACTTC,CASSTWTGGEEQYF
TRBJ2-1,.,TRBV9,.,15,TGTGCCAGCAGCGTAGGCTCAGGGTCCTACAATGAGCAGTTCTTC,CASSVGSGSYNEQFF
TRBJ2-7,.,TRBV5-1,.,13,TGCGCCAGCAGCTTAAACAGGGACTACGAGCAGTACTTC,CASSLNRDYEQYF
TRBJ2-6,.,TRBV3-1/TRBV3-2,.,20,TGTGCCAGCAGCCAAGGGGTTTCGGCAGCCCTAGGCTCTGGGGCCAACGTCCTGACTTTC,CASSQGVSAALGSGANVLTF
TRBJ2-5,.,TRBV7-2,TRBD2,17,TGTGCCAGCAGCCCAAGGGCTAGCGGGAGGATGGGGAAGACCCAGTACTTC,CASSPRASGRMGKTQYF